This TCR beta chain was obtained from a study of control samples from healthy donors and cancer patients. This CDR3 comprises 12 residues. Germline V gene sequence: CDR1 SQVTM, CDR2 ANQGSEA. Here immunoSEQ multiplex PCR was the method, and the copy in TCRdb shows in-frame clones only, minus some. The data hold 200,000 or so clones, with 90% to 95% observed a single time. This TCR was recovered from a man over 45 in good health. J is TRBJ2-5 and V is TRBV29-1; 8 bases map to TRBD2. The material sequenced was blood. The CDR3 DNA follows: TGCGCGGGGGGCAGGGGCCAAGAGACCCAGTACTTC. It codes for CAGGRGQETQYF.